Listed here are 8 T cell receptor beta chains from one sample, sequenced in a study of neurological immune-mediated disorders. One entry per CDR3 protein, called by TCRdb with MiXCR from the 5' RACE reads. The sample includes about 44,000 distinct CDR3 sequences, 20% to 25% of them seen just once. Noted time point: technical triplicate 3. Sequenced: PBMCs. The origin of the receptors is a man aged 55 to 70 with HTLV-1-associated myelopathy (HAM/TSP).

This clonotype has ten or more counts. The chain joins TRBV10-3 to TRBJ2-3; 10 bases fit TRBD2. This CDR3 contains 14 residues. The trim removed 8 bases at V and 8 bases at J, leaving 10 bases unmatched. Germline assignment: CDR1 ENHRY and CDR2 SYGVKD. The CDR3 nucleotides are TGTGCCATCTCGGGGACTAGCGAGAAGCGTACGCAGTATTTT. This encodes CAISGTSEKRTQYF.

Many counts were recorded for this clonotype. The chain joins TRBV20-1 to TRBJ2-7; 12 bases fit TRBD2. The length of the CDR3 is 16 residues. Losses at the gene ends were 6 bases for V and 4 bases for J; bases not matched to a gene: 13. Looked up from germline, CDR1 is DFQATT and CDR2 is SNEGSKA (reference sequence). The CDR3 loop reads CSAGELGTSGRYEQYF. CDR3 nucleotide sequence: TGCAGTGCCGGGGAGTTAGGAACTAGCGGGAGGTACGAGCAGTACTTC.

The chain employs TRBV6-5 and TRBJ2-1, with TRBD2 matching 15 bases. The CDR3 is 18 amino acids. CDR1 and CDR2 from the germline V gene are MNHEY and SVGAGI. V dropped 10 bases and J dropped 8; count of bases not matched to a gene: 18. CDR3 nucleotide sequence: TGTGCCAAAACAAACGCCGGGACTAGCGGGAGGCTTGTTGATGAGCAGTTCTTC. It translates to CAKTNAGTSGRLVDEQFF.

This clonotype showed up many times. The chain links TRBV10-3 to TRBJ2-7; the D call may be TRBD1 or TRBD2 (6 bases each). The length of the CDR3 is 14 residues. Trimming took off 0 bases at V and 3 bases at J, with 9 bases between the two ends. Germline loops: CDR1 ENHRY, CDR2 SYGVKD. DNA of the CDR3: TGTGCCATCAGTGAGTCCGGGGGCGACTACGAGCAGTACTTC. It codes for CAISESGGDYEQYF.

The J gene is TRBJ2-1, the V gene TRBV3-1, with 11 positions matching TRBD2. The V segment lost 4 bases and the J segment 5 bases; nucleotides outside the gene matches: 4. The CDR3 sequence is 15 residues long. CDR1 and CDR2 from the germline V gene are LGHDT and YNNKEL (reference sequence). This CDR3 is CASSRLTSGDNEQFF. The CDR3 region has the DNA TGTGCCAGCAGCCGCTTGACTAGCGGGGACAATGAGCAGTTCTTC.

This clonotype has a count of ten or more. This sequence joins TRBV6-6 and TRBJ1-1; 12 bases map to TRBD1. This CDR3 has 14 residues. The V gene's germline CDR1 is MNHNY and CDR2 SVGAGI (reference sequence). V shed 2 bases and J 11 bases; nucleotides not matched to a gene: 6. The CDR3, as DNA: TGTGCCAGCAGTTACGGGACAGGGGGCTCTAGGGCTTTCTTT. Its protein is CASSYGTGGSRAFF.

The V and J genes are TRBV7-2 and TRBJ2-7, with unresolved D. V lost 5 bases and J 2 bases, leaving 16 bases between the germline ends. Germline CDR1 SGHTA, CDR2 FQGNSA. This CDR3 is built from 15 residues. The CDR3 sequence is CASSPDPTPAYEQYF. The CDR3 nucleotides read TGTGCCAGCAGCCCCGACCCGACACCAGCCTACGAGCAGTACTTC.

By frequency in the sample, this clonotype is medium-sized. V is TRBV20-1 and J is TRBJ1-2; a possible D gene is TRBD1 (5 bases). This CDR3 region has 13 residues. The germline V and J ends were trimmed by 6 bases and 8 bases, with 19 bases remaining between them. Germline V gene sequence: CDR1 DFQATT, CDR2 SNEGSKA (reference sequence). The CDR3: CSAPPRGGKGYTF. CDR3 DNA: TGCAGTGCCCCCCCACGGGGGGGAAAGGGCTACACCTTC.